A single sample is the source of the 9 T cell receptor beta chains below, sequenced in a study of T cell responses to AZD1222 COVID-19 vaccine. Measured with immunoSEQ multiplex PCR; TCRdb has only the in-frame clones, and not every one. The repertoire has fewer than 100,000 clones, approximately 90% of them found once; the top ten carry 15% to 20%. The sample here was peripheral blood, taken on day 0 of AZD1222 vaccination. Receptors were obtained from an adult in good health.

This chain joins TRBV5-1 and TRBJ2-3; TRBD2 might be the D (5 bases). V shed 2 bases and J shed 2 bases, with 9 bases lying between them. The germline gives CDR1 SGHRS, CDR2 YFSETQ. CDR3 length equals 14 residues. Here the CDR3 reads CASSLTGNTDTQYF. CDR3 nucleotides: TGCGCCAGCAGCTTAACGGGAAACACAGATACGCAGTATTTT. Drawing the rest from reference TRBV5-1 and TRBJ2-3, the complete variable domain is KAGVTQTPRYLIKTRGQQVTLSCSPISGHRSVSWYQQTPGQGLQFLFEYFSETQRNKGNFPGRFSGRQFSNSRSEMNVSTLELGDSALYLCASSLTGNTDTQYFGPGTRLTVL.

The J gene is TRBJ1-5, the V gene TRBV5-1, with 9 bases lining up with TRBD1. The germline V gene encodes CDR1 SGHRS and CDR2 YFSETQ. V gave up 4 bases and J gave up 4 bases; unmatched junction bases: 3. CDR3 size: 14 residues. This CDR3 reads CASSPGTGNQPQHF. In DNA form, the CDR3 reads TGCGCCAGCAGCCCCGGGACAGGGAATCAGCCCCAGCATTTT.

Only one count was recorded for this clone. The chain carries TRBV7-9 and TRBJ2-5, with D possibly called TRBD1 or TRBD2 (6 bases each). The germline gives CDR1 SEHNR, CDR2 FQNEAQ (reference sequence). Trimming took 5 bases from V and 0 from J, leaving 13 bases between them. This CDR3 has 15 residues. The CDR3 DNA follows: TGTGCCAGCAGCGGAGGTCGGGGGCACCAAGAGACCCAGTACTTC. This translates into CASSGGRGHQETQYF.

For the CDR3, the DNA is TGTGCCAGCAGCCGGGACAGCAATCAGCCCCAGCATTTT. It yields the protein CASSRDSNQPQHF. The rearrangement uses TRBV5-4 and TRBJ1-5; D might be TRBD1 (5 bases). This CDR3 comprises 13 residues. Germline assignment: CDR1 SGHNT and CDR2 YYREEE (reference sequence). V lost 4 bases and J 1 base, leaving 6 bases between the germline ends.

V and J are TRBV29-1 and TRBJ2-7, with 10 bases matching TRBD1. The CDR3 runs 13 residues. V lost 6 bases, J lost 6 bases, and 8 bases stayed unmatched. Germline V lookup: CDR1 SQVTM, CDR2 ANQGSEA. CDR3 sequence reads: CSVGTGERGEQYF. CDR3 DNA: TGCAGCGTGGGGACAGGGGAGAGGGGCGAGCAGTACTTC.

V is TRBV6-5 and J is TRBJ1-1; no reliable D call. CDR1 and CDR2 from the germline V gene are MNHEY and SVGAGI. V lost 7 bases and J 6 bases, leaving 18 bases between the germline ends. The CDR3 consists of 14 residues. CDR3 residues: CASTKARGLAEAFF. In DNA, the CDR3 is TGTGCCAGCACCAAAGCCCGGGGATTGGCTGAAGCTTTCTTT.

V is TRBV28 and J is TRBJ1-2, with D possibly matching TRBD1 (6 bases). CDR1 MDHEN and CDR2 SYDVKM come from the germline V gene. The V gene lost 4 bases and the J gene lost 7 bases, with 16 bases spanning the gap. CDR3 length: 14 residues. The CDR3 DNA follows: TGTGCCAGCAGTTCAAGTACAGGGAATCGTGGCTACACCTTC. Translated, it gives CASSSSTGNRGYTF.

The genes are TRBV6-6 and TRBJ1-1; D call uncertain. This CDR3 comprises 14 residues. Germline CDR1 and CDR2: MNHNY and SVGAGI (reference sequence). Trimming took 6 bases from V and 4 from J, leaving 15 bases between them. The CDR3 region has the DNA TGTGCCAGCAGCGCCGGCAGGTCGGGCACTGAAGCTTTCTTT. This translates into CASSAGRSGTEAFF.

This chain joins TRBV18 and TRBJ2-2; 12 bases line up with TRBD2. The CDR3 sequence is 18 residues long. V shed 1 base and J 1 base; nucleotides not matched to a gene: 4. The germline gives CDR1 KGHSH, CDR2 LQKENI. CDR3 bases: TGTGCCAGCTCACCACTTCGGACTAGCGGGGTGAACACCGGGGAGCTGTTTTTT. Its protein is CASSPLRTSGVNTGELFF.